This T cell receptor beta chain was obtained from a study of T-cell reconstitution after alpha-beta-depleted transplantation in children. This CDR3 is 14 amino acids long. The ends were cut back, 6 bases at V and 9 bases at J, with 18 bases in the middle. The authors prepared the TCRbeta library with unique molecular identifiers. TCRdb fed the PCR reads into MiXCR, producing one record per CDR3 protein. The table records a few hundred thousand distinct CDR3 sequences, around 21% of them present only once. This chain connects TRBV12-3 or TRBV12-4 to TRBJ1-5; D is undetermined. The sequencing used PBMCs from the stem cell graft donor, collected from the stem cell graft. The receptor's source is a human donor who donated a stem cell graft to a child with acute myeloid leukemia. The CDR3 sequence: CASSPPRVGRPQHF. The CDR3 DNA follows: TGTGCCAGCAGCCCCCCACGCGTCGGTCGGCCCCAGCATTTT.